This T cell receptor beta chain came from a study of human T cells and chemical hapten exposure. The time point: patch test 3, about 24 weeks after DPC sensitization. Treatment reported: therapeutic diphenylcyclopropenone sensitization with weekly scalp DPC. As the library was built, unique molecular identifiers were attached to individual cDNA molecules. TCRdb re-derived calls from the RACE reads in MiXCR, one entry per CDR3 protein. This sample yields some 180,000 distinct CDR3 sequences, of which around 23% are seen a single time; approximately 2.5% belongs to the top ten. The CDR3 loop spans 12 amino acids. V dropped 6 bases and J dropped 11 bases, with 11 bases sitting between them. The germline V gene has CDR1 MNHNY and CDR2 SVGAGI (reference sequence).

The TCR was taken from a woman between 40 and 55 years old with alopecia areata. Some clones in this sample may be carry-over from other donors' samples. The material sequenced was whole blood, taken in connection with sensitization to the hapten diphenylcyclopropenone (DPC). The V and J genes are TRBV6-6 and TRBJ1-6; D not certain. CDR3 sequence: CASSLPQPPLHF. The CDR3 region has the DNA TGTGCCAGCAGCCTACCCCAGCCACCCCTCCACTTT.